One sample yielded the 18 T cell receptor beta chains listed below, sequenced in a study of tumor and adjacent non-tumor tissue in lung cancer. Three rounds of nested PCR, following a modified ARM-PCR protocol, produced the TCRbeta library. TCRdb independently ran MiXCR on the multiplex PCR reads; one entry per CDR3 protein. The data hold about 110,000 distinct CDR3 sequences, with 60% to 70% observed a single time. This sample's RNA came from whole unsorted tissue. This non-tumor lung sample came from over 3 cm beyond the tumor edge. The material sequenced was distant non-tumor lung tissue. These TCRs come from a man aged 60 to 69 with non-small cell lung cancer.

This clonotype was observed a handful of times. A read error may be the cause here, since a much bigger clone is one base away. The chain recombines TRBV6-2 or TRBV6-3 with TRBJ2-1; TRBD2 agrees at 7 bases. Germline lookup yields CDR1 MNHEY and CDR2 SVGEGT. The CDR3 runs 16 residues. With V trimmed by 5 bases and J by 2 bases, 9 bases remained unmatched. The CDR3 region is CASSRLAGDPYNEQFF. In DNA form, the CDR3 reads TGTGCCAGCAGTCGACTAGCTGGAGACCCCTACAATGAGCAGTTCTTC.

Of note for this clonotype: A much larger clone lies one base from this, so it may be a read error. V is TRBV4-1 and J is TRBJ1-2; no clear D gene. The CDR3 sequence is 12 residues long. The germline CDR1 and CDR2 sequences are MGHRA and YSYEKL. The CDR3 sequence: CVSSLPGDGYTF. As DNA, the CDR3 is TGCGTCAGCAGCCTCCCCGGGGATGGCTACACCTTC.

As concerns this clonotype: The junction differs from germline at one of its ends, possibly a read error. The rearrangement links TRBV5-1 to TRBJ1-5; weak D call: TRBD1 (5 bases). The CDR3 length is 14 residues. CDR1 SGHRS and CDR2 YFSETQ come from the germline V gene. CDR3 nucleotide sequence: TGCGCCAGCAGCTTGATGGGGGTGGATCAGCCCCGGCATTTT. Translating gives CASSLMGVDQPRHF.

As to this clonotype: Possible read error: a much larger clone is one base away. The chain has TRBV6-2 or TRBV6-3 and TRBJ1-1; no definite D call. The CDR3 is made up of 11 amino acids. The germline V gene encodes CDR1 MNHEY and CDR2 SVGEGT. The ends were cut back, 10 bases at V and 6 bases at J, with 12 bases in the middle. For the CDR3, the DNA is TGTGCCACCCGGGTGTACGCTGAAGCTTTCTTT. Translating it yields CATRVYAEAFF.

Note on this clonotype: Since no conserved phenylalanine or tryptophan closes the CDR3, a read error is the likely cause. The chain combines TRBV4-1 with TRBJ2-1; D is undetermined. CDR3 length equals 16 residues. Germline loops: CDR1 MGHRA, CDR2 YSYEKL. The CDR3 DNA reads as TGCGCCAACAGCCAAGTTGAAGTGCGAACGGACAATGAGCAGTTCTTA. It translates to CANSQVEVRTDNEQFL.

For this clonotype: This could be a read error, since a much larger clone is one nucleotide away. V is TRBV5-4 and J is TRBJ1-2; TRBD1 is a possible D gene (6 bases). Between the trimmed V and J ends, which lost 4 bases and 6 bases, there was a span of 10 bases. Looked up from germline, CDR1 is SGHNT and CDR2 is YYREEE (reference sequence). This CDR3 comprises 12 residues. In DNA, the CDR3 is TGTGCCAGCAGCGCCCAGGGGAATGGCTACACCTTC. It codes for CASSAQGNGYTF. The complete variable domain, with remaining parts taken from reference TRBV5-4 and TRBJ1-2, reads ETGVTQSPTHLIKTRGQQVTLRCSSQSGHNTVSWYQQALGQGPQFIFQYYREEENGRGNFPPRFSGLQFPNYSSELNVNALELDDSALYLCASSAQGNGYTFGSGTRLTVV.

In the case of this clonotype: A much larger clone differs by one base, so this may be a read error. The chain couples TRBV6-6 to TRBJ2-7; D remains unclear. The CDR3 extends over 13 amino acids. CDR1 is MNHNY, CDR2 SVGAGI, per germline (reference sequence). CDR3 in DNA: TGTACCAGCAGTCTCAAGAACTCCTACGAGCAGTACTTC. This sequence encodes CTSSLKNSYEQYF.

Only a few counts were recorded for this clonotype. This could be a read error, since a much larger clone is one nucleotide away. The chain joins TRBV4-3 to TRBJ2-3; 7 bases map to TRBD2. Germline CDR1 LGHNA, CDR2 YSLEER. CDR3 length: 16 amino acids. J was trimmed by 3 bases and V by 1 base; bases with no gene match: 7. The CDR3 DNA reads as TGCGCCAGCAGCCAAGCGGCGGGAGTACGTACAGATACGCAGTATTTT. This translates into CASSQAAGVRTDTQYF.

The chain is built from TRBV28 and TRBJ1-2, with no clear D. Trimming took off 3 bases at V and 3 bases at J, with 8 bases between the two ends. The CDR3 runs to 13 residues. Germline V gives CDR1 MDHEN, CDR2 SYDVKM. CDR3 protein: CASSFVQYYGYTF. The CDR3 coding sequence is TGTGCCAGCAGTTTTGTACAGTACTATGGCTACACCTTC.

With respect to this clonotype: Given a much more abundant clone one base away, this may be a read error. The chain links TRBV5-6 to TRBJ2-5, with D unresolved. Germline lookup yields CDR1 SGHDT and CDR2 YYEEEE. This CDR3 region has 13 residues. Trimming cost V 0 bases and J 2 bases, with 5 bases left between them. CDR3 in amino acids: CASSLVTQETQYF. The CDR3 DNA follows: TGTGCCAGCAGCTTGGTTACGCAAGAGACCCAGTACTTC.

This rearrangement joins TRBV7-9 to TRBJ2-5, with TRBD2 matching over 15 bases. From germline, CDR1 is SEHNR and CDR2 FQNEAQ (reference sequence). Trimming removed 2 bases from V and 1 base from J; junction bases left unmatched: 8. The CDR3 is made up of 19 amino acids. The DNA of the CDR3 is TGTGCCAGCAGCTTACCAACGGGACTAGCGGGAGGTCTCCAAGAGACCCAGTACTTC. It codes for CASSLPTGLAGGLQETQYF.

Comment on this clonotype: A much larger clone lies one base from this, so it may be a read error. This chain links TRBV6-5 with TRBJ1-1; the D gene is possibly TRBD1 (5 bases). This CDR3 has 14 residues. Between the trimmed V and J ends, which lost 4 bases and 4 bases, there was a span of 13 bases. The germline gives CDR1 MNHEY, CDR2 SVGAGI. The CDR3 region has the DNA TGTGCCAGCAGTTCCAGGACATGGGGCACTGAAGCTTTCTTT. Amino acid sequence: CASSSRTWGTEAFF.

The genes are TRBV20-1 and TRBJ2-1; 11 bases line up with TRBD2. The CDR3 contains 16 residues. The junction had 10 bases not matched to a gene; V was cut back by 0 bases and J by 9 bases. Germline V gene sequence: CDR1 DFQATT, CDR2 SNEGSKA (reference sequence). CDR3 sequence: CSARDPGLAGSSEQFF. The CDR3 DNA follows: TGCAGTGCTAGAGATCCCGGACTAGCGGGCTCAAGTGAGCAGTTCTTC.

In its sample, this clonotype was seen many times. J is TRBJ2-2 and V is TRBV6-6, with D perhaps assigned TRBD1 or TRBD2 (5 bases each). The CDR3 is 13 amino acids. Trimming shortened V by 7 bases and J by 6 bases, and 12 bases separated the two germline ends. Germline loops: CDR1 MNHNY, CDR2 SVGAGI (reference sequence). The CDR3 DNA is TGTGCCAGCAACGAGGTGGGACCCGGGGAGCTGTTTTTT. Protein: CASNEVGPGELFF.

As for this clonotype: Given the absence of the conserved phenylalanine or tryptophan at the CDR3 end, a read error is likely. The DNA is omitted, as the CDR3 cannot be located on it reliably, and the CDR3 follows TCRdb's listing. The CDR3 sequence is CASNQASSYEQLL. The chain combines TRBV4-3 with TRBJ2-1. Germline V CDR1 and CDR2: LGHNA, YSLEER. The CDR3 is 13 amino acids in total, end residues counted.

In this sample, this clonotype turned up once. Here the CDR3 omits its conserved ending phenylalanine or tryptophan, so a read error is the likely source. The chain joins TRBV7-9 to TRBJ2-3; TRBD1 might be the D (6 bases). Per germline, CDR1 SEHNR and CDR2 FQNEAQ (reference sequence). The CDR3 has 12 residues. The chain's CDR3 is CAGSLLGGAQYL. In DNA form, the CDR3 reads TGTGCCGGCAGCTTACTAGGGGGTGCGCAGTATCTT.

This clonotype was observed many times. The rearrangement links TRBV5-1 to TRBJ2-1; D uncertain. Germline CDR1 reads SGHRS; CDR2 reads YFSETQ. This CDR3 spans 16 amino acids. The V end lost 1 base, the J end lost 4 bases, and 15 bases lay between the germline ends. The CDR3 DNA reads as TGCGCCAGCAGCTTGAAGTCCTCCCAAAAATACAATGAGCAGTTCTTC. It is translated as CASSLKSSQKYNEQFF.

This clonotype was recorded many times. In DNA form, the CDR3 reads TGCAGCGTTGGGAGCCGGGACAGGGATCAATATGGCTACACCTTC. Its protein is CSVGSRDRDQYGYTF. The rearrangement joins TRBV29-1 to TRBJ1-2; 9 bases agree with TRBD1. The CDR3 length is 15 residues. Germline assignment: CDR1 SQVTM and CDR2 ANQGSEA. The V gene end was trimmed by 4 bases and the J gene end by 5 bases; junction bases not matched to a gene: 11.